The entry below gives a single T cell receptor (beta chain) sequence along with its context. The antigen it binds to is not known. Base qualities were left out, and no much larger clone turns up one base away. This sample is part of a study of blood T cell repertoires in COVID-19 (dated by TCRdb to 2018 to 2021). As for the study more broadly: Samples from collaborators originated in the United States, Italy and Spain and spanned both the acute and convalescent phases of COVID-19. The material from the prospective study consisted of cDNA or gDNA derived from T cells, B-cell-depleted T cells, or PBMCs. Deeply sampled blood TCRbeta repertoires from subjects exposed to, actively infected with, or recovered from COVID-19 were included in the dataset. A freely available public database, intended as a resource for researchers studying the immune response to SARS-CoV-2, is where the repertoires were released. Samples came from the ongoing ImmuneRACE study (first 160 participants) plus 1,254 subjects from 6 global collaborators. The sample metadata nearly always contained a de-identified subject ID, COVID-19 status, age in years and sex. Where available, HLA class I and class II types were obtained from metadata supplied by the sample provider rather than from assay-based typing.

TCRbeta CDR3 regions were amplified from genomic DNA using the immunoSEQ Assay, a bias-controlled multiplex PCR. The paper's processing steps were these. Within the assay, amplification of reference gene primers was used to estimate how many nucleated cells each sample contained. Sequence reads were collapsed and filtered to measure the absolute abundance of every unique TCRbeta CDR3 rearrangement. For each sample, productive Simpson clonality was calculated by taking the square root of Simpson's diversity index across productive rearrangements. The source is immuneACCESS, and TCRdb retained only in-frame sequences with V and J called. Part of the clones is not carried over; for the studies checked, unresolved V genes explain less than half of this, and the remainder is unexplained. D and trimming come from the DNA, and the V and J calls and clone size come from that table. The sample table records about 350,000 clones; roughly 90% of these occur just once. The top ten hold about 3.9% of the sample.

One collaborating source in Seattle enrolled patients while the patients were actively infected and followed the patients over time throughout the course of disease. The collaborating institutions used their own protocols to collect whole blood in K2EDTA tubes. For TCRbeta analysis, collaborator samples were shipped as frozen whole blood, as isolated PBMCs, or as DNA extracted from either sample type. The germline V gene yields MGHRA for CDR1 and YSYEKL for CDR2. The CDR3, cysteine through phenylalanine, is 17 amino acids long. Only the CDR3 DNA is retained, 51 bases long and in frame from the first base. V gives up 1 base and J gives up 0 bases, and the segment between their germline ends measures 13 bases. Beyond this particular receptor, the publication reports: The amount of clinical and demographic metadata varied by source and participant and was provided uncurated.

Sequenced sample: peripheral blood. Here the chain combines TRBV4-1 and TRBJ1-5; a confident D gene designation cannot be given. The clonotype originates from a woman aged 55-70 years with COVID-19, enrolled during active disease. The CDR3 corresponds to CASSQGSALRSNQPQHF. At the DNA level, the sequence is TGCGCCAGCAGCCAAGGTTCGGCACTACGTAGCAATCAGCCCCAGCATTTT.